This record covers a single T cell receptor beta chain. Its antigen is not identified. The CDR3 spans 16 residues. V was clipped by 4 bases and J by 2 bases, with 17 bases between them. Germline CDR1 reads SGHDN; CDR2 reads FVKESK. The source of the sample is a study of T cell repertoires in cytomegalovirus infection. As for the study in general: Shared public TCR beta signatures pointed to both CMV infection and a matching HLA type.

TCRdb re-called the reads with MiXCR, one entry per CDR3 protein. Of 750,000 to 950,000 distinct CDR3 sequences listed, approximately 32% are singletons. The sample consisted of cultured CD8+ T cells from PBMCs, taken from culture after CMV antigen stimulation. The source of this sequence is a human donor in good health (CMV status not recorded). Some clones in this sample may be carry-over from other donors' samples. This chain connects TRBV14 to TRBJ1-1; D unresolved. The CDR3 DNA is TGTGCCAGCAGCCCGTTTGGGAGTTTCTCCAACACTGAAGCTTTCTTT. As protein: CASSPFGSFSNTEAFF.